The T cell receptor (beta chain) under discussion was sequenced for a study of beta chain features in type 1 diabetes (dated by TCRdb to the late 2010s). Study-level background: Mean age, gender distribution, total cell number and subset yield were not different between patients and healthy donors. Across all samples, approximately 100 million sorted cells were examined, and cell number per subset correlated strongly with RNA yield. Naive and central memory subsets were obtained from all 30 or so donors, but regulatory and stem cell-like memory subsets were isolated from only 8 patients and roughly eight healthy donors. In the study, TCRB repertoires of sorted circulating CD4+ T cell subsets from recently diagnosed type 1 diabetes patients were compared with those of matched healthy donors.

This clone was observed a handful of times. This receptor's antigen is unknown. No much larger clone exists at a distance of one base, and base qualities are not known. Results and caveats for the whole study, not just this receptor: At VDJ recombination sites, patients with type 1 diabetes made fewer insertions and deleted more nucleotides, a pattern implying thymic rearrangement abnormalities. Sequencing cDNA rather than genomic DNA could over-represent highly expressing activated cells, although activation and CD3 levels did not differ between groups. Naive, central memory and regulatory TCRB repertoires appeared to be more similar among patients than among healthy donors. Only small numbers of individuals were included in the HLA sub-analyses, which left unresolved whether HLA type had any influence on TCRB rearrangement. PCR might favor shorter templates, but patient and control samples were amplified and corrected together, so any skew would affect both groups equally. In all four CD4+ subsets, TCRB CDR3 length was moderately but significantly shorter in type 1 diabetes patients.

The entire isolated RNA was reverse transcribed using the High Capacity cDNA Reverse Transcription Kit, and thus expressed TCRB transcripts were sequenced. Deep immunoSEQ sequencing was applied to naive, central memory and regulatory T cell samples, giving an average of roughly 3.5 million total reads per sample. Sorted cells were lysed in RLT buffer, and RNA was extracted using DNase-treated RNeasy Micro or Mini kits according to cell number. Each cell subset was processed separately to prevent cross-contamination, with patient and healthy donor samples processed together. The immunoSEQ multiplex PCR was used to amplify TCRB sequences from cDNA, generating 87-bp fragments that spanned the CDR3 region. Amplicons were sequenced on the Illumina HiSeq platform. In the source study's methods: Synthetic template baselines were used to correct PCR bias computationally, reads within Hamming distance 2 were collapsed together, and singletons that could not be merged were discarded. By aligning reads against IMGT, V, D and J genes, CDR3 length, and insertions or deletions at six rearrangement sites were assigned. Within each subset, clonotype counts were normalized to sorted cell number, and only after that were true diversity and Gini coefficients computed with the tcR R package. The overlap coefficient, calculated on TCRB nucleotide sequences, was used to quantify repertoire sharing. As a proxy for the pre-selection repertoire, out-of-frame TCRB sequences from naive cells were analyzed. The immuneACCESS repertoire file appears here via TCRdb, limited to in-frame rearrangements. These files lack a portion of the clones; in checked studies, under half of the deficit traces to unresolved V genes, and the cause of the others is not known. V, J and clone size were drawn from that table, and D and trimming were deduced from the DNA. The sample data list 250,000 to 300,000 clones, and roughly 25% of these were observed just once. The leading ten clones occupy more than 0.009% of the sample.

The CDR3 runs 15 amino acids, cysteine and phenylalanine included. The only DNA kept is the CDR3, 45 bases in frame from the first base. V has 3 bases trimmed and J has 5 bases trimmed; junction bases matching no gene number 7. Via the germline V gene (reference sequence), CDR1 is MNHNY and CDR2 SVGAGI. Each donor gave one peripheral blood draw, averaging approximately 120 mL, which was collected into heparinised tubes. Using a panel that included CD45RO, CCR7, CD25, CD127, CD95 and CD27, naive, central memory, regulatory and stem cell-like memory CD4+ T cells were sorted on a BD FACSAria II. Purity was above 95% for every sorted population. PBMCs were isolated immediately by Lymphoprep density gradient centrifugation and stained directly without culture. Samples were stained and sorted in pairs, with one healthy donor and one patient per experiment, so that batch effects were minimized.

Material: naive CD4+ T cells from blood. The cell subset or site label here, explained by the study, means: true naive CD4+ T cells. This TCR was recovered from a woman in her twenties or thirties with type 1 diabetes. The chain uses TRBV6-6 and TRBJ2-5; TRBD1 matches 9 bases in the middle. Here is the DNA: TGTGCCAGCAGTTATCCGGGACAGGGAATGGAGACCCAGTACTTC. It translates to CASSYPGQGMETQYF.